The clone carrying this TCR beta chain showed up just a few times. Germline values: CDR1 SGHTA, CDR2 FQGNSA. CDR3 size: 16 residues. J was trimmed by 3 bases and V by 5 bases; bases with no gene match: 9. Profiled with immunoSEQ multiplex PCR; TCRdb holds only in-frame clones, not every one. The data hold approximately 740,000 clones, with approximately 74% observed a single time. The data were taken from a study of shared clonotypes between healthy human individuals. Across the whole study: Each donor contributed plates that comprised three CD4 naive, three CD4 memory, two CD8 naive and one CD8 memory.

The donor cohort consisted entirely of Caucasian adults residing in Nashville, Tennessee. Negatively enriched CD4+ T cells were divided by CD45RA into naive and memory. The sequencing input was memory CD4+ T cells sorted from blood. Subset here: CD45RA-negative fraction. The chain combines TRBV7-2 with TRBJ2-1; 8 bases fit TRBD2. The TCR sequence derives from a young woman in good health. CDR3 loop: CASSPTAGEIYNEQFF. CDR3 bases: TGTGCCAGCAGCCCCACAGCGGGAGAGATCTACAATGAGCAGTTCTTC.